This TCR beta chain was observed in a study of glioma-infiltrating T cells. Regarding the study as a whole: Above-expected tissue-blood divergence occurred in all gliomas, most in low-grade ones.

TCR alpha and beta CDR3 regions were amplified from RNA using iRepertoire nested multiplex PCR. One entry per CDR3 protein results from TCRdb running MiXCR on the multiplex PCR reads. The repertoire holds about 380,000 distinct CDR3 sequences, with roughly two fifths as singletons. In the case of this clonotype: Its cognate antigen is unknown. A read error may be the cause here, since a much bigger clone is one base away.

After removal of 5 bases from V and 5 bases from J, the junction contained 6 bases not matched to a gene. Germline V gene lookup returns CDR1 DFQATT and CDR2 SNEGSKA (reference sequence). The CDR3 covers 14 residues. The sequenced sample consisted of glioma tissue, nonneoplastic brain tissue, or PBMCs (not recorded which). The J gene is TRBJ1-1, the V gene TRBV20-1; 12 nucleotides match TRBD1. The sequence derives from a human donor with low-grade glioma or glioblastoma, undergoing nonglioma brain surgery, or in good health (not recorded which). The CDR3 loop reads CSAGGTGGKTEAFF. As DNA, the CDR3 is TGCAGTGCTGGTGGGACAGGGGGCAAGACTGAAGCTTTCTTT.